Listed here are 15 T cell receptor beta chains from one sample, sequenced in a study of technical replicates of blood from a handful of donors. Some clones are missing from TCRdb's copy, which holds only in-frame ones; the method was immunoSEQ multiplex PCR. The sample lists about 14,000 clones, 80% occurring once. Sequencing was done on a sample of PBMCs. The origin of the receptors is a human donor in good health.

This CDR3 reads CASSPRRGPEKLFF. CDR3 bases: TGTGCCAGCAGCCCAAGGAGAGGCCCCGAAAAACTGTTTTTT. The chain combines TRBV2 with TRBJ1-4; D unclear. The length of the CDR3 is 14 residues. CDR1 is SNHLY, CDR2 FYNNEI, per germline. The V end lost 6 bases, the J end lost 8 bases, and 16 bases lay between the germline ends.

This clone was observed once. The V call is TRBV23-1, the J call TRBJ2-7, with 7 bases matching TRBD1. TRBV23-1 belongs to the ORF category, with a function that is uncertain. V lost 6 bases to trimming and J lost 4 bases; unmatched junction nucleotides: 18. This CDR3 has 17 residues. CDR3 bases: TGCGCCAGCAGACCCCGAGTTACCCGGGACAGCCCTTACGAGCAGTACTTC. It specifies CASRPRVTRDSPYEQYF.

The V gene is TRBV5-6, the J gene TRBJ2-1; tentatively, D is TRBD2 (5 bases). The CDR3 totals 16 residues. V gave up 0 bases and J gave up 7 bases, with 17 bases separating them. CDR1 is SGHDT, CDR2 YYEEEE, per germline. The CDR3 here is CASSLGPAAYRNEQFF. DNA of the CDR3: TGTGCCAGCAGCTTGGGGCCAGCGGCCTATCGGAATGAGCAGTTCTTC.

This rearrangement joins TRBV5-1 to TRBJ2-5; 14 bases align to TRBD2. The CDR3 has 16 amino acids. V lost 4 bases and J lost 4; bases outside the gene matches: 6. Germline lookup yields CDR1 SGHRS and CDR2 YFSETQ. In nucleotides, the CDR3 is TGCGCCAGCAGCCCGACGACTAGCGGGAGGGGAGAGACCCAGTACTTC. Protein sequence: CASSPTTSGRGETQYF.

The chain links TRBV5-1 to TRBJ2-5; a possible D gene is TRBD1 (5 bases). In germline, CDR1 is SGHRS, CDR2 YFSETQ. V was pared by 0 bases and J by 5 bases, with 8 bases between. The CDR3 is 13 amino acids. The CDR3 DNA reads as TGCGCCAGCAGCTTGGCAGGGCGGGAGACCCAGTACTTC. Its translation: CASSLAGRETQYF. The complete variable domain, with remaining parts taken from reference TRBV5-1 and TRBJ2-5, reads KAGVTQTPRYLIKTRGQQVTLSCSPISGHRSVSWYQQTPGQGLQFLFEYFSETQRNKGNFPGRFSGRQFSNSRSEMNVSTLELGDSALYLCASSLAGRETQYFGPGTRLLVL.

The chain joins TRBV5-4 to TRBJ2-2; tentatively, D is TRBD2 (6 bases). Per the germline V gene, CDR1 is SGHNT and CDR2 is YYREEE (reference sequence). Trimming took off 4 bases at V and 0 bases at J, with 19 bases between the two ends. This CDR3 has 18 amino acids. CDR3 in amino acids: CASSPGARGGPNTGELFF. The CDR3 nucleotides read TGTGCCAGCAGCCCGGGCGCGAGGGGAGGCCCGAACACCGGGGAGCTGTTTTTT. The whole variable domain, filled in from reference TRBV5-4 and TRBJ2-2, reads ETGVTQSPTHLIKTRGQQVTLRCSSQSGHNTVSWYQQALGQGPQFIFQYYREEENGRGNFPPRFSGLQFPNYSSELNVNALELDDSALYLCASSPGARGGPNTGELFFGEGSRLTVL.

The chain employs TRBV6-6 and TRBJ2-5, with D perhaps matching TRBD1 (5 bases). The V gene lost 6 bases and the J gene lost 4 bases, with 15 bases spanning the gap. CDR3 size: 14 residues. The V gene's germline CDR1 is MNHNY and CDR2 SVGAGI (reference sequence). This CDR3 is CASSPGRSSETQYF. In nucleotides, the CDR3 is TGTGCCAGCAGCCCAGGGCGCAGCTCAGAGACCCAGTACTTC.

V usage is TRBV9 and J usage is TRBJ2-1; 9 positions match TRBD1. Germline V gene sequence: CDR1 SGDLS, CDR2 YYNGEE. The V segment lost 4 bases and the J segment 4 bases; nucleotides outside the gene matches: 15. The CDR3 is 18 residues long. The CDR3 DNA sequence: TGTGCCAGCAGCCCCCGGGACAGGGATAGTTTATCGTACAATGAGCAGTTCTTC. This codes for CASSPRDRDSLSYNEQFF.

The chain couples TRBV5-1 to TRBJ2-3, with D tentatively TRBD1 (6 bases). CDR1 SGHRS and CDR2 YFSETQ come from the germline V gene. V was trimmed by 5 bases and J by 2 bases, leaving 12 bases between them. This CDR3 is built from 14 residues. In nucleotides, the CDR3 is TGCGCCAGCAGACAGGGAGTCCCCACAGATACGCAGTATTTT. This translates into CASRQGVPTDTQYF. The full variable domain, with the rest looked up from reference TRBV5-1 and TRBJ2-3, is KAGVTQTPRYLIKTRGQQVTLSCSPISGHRSVSWYQQTPGQGLQFLFEYFSETQRNKGNFPGRFSGRQFSNSRSEMNVSTLELGDSALYLCASRQGVPTDTQYFGPGTRLTVL.

This clone has just one count. The genes are TRBV7-2 and TRBJ1-5; no clear D gene. This CDR3 has 12 amino acids. V lost 5 bases and J 3 bases, leaving 5 bases between the germline ends. Germline CDR1 and CDR2: SGHTA and FQGNSA. CDR3: CASSRDNQPQHF. CDR3 DNA: TGTGCCAGCAGCCGCGACAATCAGCCCCAGCATTTT. Filled out from reference TRBV7-2 and TRBJ1-5, the complete variable domain reads GAGVSQSPSNKVTEKGKDVELRCDPISGHTALYWYRQSLGQGLEFLIYFQGNSAPDKSGLPSDRFSAERTGGSVSTLTIQRTQQEDSAVYLCASSRDNQPQHFGDGTRLSIL.

The chain has TRBV6-5 and TRBJ2-7; 11 bases match TRBD1. Per the germline V gene, CDR1 is MNHEY and CDR2 is SVGAGI. Trimming took 4 bases from V and 3 from J; bases not matched to a gene: 2. The CDR3 extends over 14 amino acids. This CDR3 reads CASSWGQGGYEQYF. As DNA, the CDR3 is TGTGCCAGCAGTTGGGGACAGGGGGGCTACGAGCAGTACTTC.

This chain links TRBV25-1 with TRBJ2-5, with 7 nucleotides matching TRBD1. This CDR3 comprises 16 residues. With 1 base clipped from V and 4 bases from J, the junction kept 9 bases outside the gene matches. CDR1 and CDR2 (germline): MGHDK, SYGVNS. CDR3 region: CASSEFRGQRPETQYF. CDR3 bases: TGTGCCAGCAGTGAATTTAGGGGACAGAGACCAGAGACCCAGTACTTC. Using reference TRBV25-1 and TRBJ2-5 for the parts outside the CDR3, the full variable domain is EADIYQTPRYLVIGTGKKITLECSQTMGHDKMYWYQQDPGMELHLIHYSYGVNSTEKGDLSSESTVSRIRTEHFPLTLESARPSHTSQYLCASSEFRGQRPETQYFGPGTRLLVL.

The rearrangement joins TRBV9 to TRBJ2-2, with D perhaps matching TRBD1 (5 bases). The CDR3 contains 14 residues. V lost 5 bases and J 0 bases, leaving 8 bases between the germline ends. Per germline, CDR1 SGDLS and CDR2 YYNGEE. The CDR3 protein is CASRRTTNTGELFF. The CDR3 DNA follows: TGTGCCAGCAGGAGGACAACGAACACCGGGGAGCTGTTTTTT.

The CDR3 is CASSPPLLLGLVAAEETQYF. In nucleotides, the CDR3 is TGTGCCAGCTCACCCCCTCTTCTCTTAGGACTAGTAGCGGCCGAAGAGACCCAGTACTTC. The chain recombines TRBV18 with TRBJ2-5, with 7 bases fitting TRBD2. This CDR3 is built from 20 residues. V shed 3 bases and J 3 bases; nucleotides not matched to a gene: 22. Germline CDR1 reads KGHSH; CDR2 reads LQKENI.

The chain joins TRBV5-4 to TRBJ2-5, with D maybe TRBD2 (6 bases). Germline values: CDR1 SGHNT, CDR2 YYREEE (reference sequence). V lost 2 bases, J lost 0 bases, and 20 bases lay in between. The CDR3 covers 18 residues. CDR3 loop: CASSFARGGNPYQETQYF. The CDR3 DNA sequence: TGTGCCAGCAGCTTTGCACGTGGCGGGAACCCGTACCAAGAGACCCAGTACTTC.